The clone carrying this T cell receptor beta chain has a count of ten or more. Antigen specificity is unknown. This CDR3 contains 12 residues. Germline CDR1 and CDR2: KGHDR and SFDVKD. Trimming took off 10 bases at V and 2 bases at J, with 11 bases between the two ends. As for time point: patch test 2, 6 weeks after DPC sensitization. Treatment described: therapeutic diphenylcyclopropenone sensitization with weekly scalp DPC. Prior to application of each patch test, blood was drawn. For the library, individual cDNA molecules each received unique molecular identifiers. TCRdb reanalysed the RACE reads using MiXCR and keeps one entry per CDR3 protein. The sample carries tens of thousands of distinct CDR3 sequences, 6% to 8.5% recorded once. The data originate from a study of human T cells and chemical hapten exposure. Study at large: Cases of alopecia areata, totalis or universalis occurred in a predominantly female patient group. General observations from the study: The immune response of these alopecia patients might not match healthy individuals'.

The sample here was whole blood, taken in connection with sensitization to the hapten diphenylcyclopropenone (DPC). J is TRBJ2-7 and V is TRBV24-1, with D possibly matching TRBD1 (6 bases). The sequence was collected from a woman in her thirties with alopecia areata. Some clones in this sample may be carry-over from other donors' samples. CDR3 in amino acids: CATPDRAYEQYF. CDR3 DNA: TGTGCCACTCCGGACAGAGCCTACGAGCAGTACTTC.